Sequencing of this TCR beta chain was carried out in a study of regulatory T cells in long-lasting Graves disease. Described time point: newly diagnosed GD, antithyroid drugs for less than 3 months. The TCR library was made from RNA extracted from PBMCs. HTBI primers from iRepertoire and Arm-PCR of CDR3 regions yielded the TCR beta libraries. One entry per CDR3 protein results from TCRdb running MiXCR on the multiplex PCR reads. The sample lists approximately 560,000 distinct CDR3 sequences, approximately 16% occurring once. Trimming removed 4 bases from V and 3 bases from J; junction bases left unmatched: 5. This CDR3 is built from 15 residues. Per germline, CDR1 MDHEN and CDR2 SYDVKM. This sample was shared with a second study, whose subject was T cells in Graves' hyperthyroidism and ophthalmopathy. That report adds: No progression to ophthalmopathy during 18 months of follow-up defined stable disease.

V and J are TRBV28 and TRBJ2-7; the match to TRBD1 covers 11 bases. The sample consisted of peripheral blood mononuclear cells (PBMCs), taken at new diagnosis, from a patient treated with antithyroid drugs. This receptor was taken from a man aged 18 to 35 with Graves disease. The CDR3: CASSYPGQGGYEQYF. The CDR3 nucleotides are TGTGCCAGCAGTTATCCGGGACAGGGGGGCTACGAGCAGTACTTC.